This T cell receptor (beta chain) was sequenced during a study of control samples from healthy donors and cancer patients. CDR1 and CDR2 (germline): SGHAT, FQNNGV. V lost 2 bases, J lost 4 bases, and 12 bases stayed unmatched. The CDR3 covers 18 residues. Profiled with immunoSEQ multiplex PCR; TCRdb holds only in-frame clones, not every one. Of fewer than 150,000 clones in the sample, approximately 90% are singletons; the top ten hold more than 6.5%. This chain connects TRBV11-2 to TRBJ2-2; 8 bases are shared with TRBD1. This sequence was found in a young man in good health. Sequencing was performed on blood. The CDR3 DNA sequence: TGTGCCAGCAGCTTAAAACCCAACAGGGGGGTTAGCACCGGGGAGCTGTTTTTT. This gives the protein CASSLKPNRGVSTGELFF.